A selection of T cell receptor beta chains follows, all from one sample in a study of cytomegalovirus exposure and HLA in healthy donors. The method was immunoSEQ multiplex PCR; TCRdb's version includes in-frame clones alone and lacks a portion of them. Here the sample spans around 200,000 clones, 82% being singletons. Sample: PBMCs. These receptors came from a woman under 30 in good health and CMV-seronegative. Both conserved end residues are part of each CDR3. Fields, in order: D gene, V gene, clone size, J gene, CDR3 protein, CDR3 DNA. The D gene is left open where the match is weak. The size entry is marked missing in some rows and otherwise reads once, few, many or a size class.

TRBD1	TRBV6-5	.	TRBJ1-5	CASRTGVNQPQHF	TGTGCCAGCAGGACAGGGGTCAATCAGCCCCAGCATTTT
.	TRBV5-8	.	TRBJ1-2	CASSSPGGVVLYGYTF	TGTGCCAGCAGCAGCCCGGGGGGGGTCGTCCTCTATGGCTACACCTTC
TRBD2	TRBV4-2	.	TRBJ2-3	CASSPGLAVGDTQYF	TGTGCCAGCAGCCCGGGACTAGCGGTGGGAGATACGCAGTATTTT
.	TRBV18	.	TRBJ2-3	CASSSLRTPSTDTQYF	TGTGCCAGCTCATCACTAAGGACTCCAAGCACAGATACGCAGTATTTT
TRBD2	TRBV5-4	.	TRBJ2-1	CASSLAGAGGDEQFF	TGTGCCAGCAGCCTCGCAGGAGCGGGAGGGGATGAGCAGTTCTTC
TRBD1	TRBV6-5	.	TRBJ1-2	CASSLTGRFNYGYTF	TGTGCCAGCAGCTTGACAGGGAGATTTAACTATGGCTACACCTTC
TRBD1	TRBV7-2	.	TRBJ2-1	CASRGPGQDNEQFF	TGTGCCAGCAGGGGACCGGGACAGGACAATGAGCAGTTCTTC
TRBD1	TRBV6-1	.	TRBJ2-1	CASSDLQGYGEQFF	TGTGCCAGCAGTGATTTACAGGGGTACGGTGAGCAGTTCTTC
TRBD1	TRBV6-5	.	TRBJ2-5	CASSYATGGRETQYF	TGTGCCAGCAGTTACGCAACAGGGGGCAGGGAGACCCAGTACTTC
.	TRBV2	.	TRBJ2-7	CASSVDGSGRLYEQYF	TGTGCCAGCAGTGTAGATGGCAGCGGAAGACTCTACGAGCAGTACTTC
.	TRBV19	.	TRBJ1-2	CASSIDGGALGYTF	TGTGCCAGTAGTATAGATGGGGGCGCTCTTGGCTACACCTTC
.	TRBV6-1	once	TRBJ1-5	CASSEGKGGPYQPQHF	TGTGCCAGCAGTGAGGGTAAAGGGGGTCCCTATCAGCCCCAGCATTTT
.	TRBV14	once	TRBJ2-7	CASSPFGLGLTYEQYF	TGTGCCAGCAGCCCCTTTGGCTTGGGGCTGACCTACGAGCAGTACTTC